This record looks at one T cell receptor (beta chain) sequence and its context. The protocol was immunoSEQ multiplex PCR, while the TCRdb copy is restricted to in-frame clones and leaves out a portion. The repertoire has more than 300,000 clones, 88% of them found once; the top ten carry about 1.2%. This sample is drawn from a study of blood T cell repertoires in COVID-19. CDR1 is MRHNA and CDR2 is SNTAGT in the germline V gene. After removal of 2 bases from V and 8 bases from J, the junction contained 4 bases not matched to a gene. The CDR3 has 14 amino acids. The sample comprised PBMCs or T cells enriched from blood (not recorded which). This receptor was taken from a young woman who had recovered from COVID-19. This chain links TRBV6-4 with TRBJ2-1; TRBD2 agrees at 9 bases. CDR3 DNA sequence: TGTGCCAGCAGTGACCGCGGGGGGGCGCATGAGCAGTTCTTC. It translates to CASSDRGGAHEQFF.